This note documents a single T cell receptor (beta chain) sequence. This entry is derived from a study of T cell changes during pregnancy in multiple sclerosis. Repertoires were generated with immunoSEQ multiplex PCR, while TCRdb's copy carries only in-frame clones and drops some. There are under 110,000 clones in the sample; 85% to 95% occur only once, and around 1.5% lies in the top ten. Sequenced material: peripheral blood, taken after pregnancy. This sequence was found in a female donor with multiple sclerosis, enrolled in a pregnancy study.

CDR3 loop: CASSFRTGQGSDEQYF. CDR3 sequence (DNA): TGTGCCAGCAGCTTCCGTACCGGCCAGGGATCCGACGAGCAGTACTTC. The gene calls are TRBV9 and TRBJ2-7, with D perhaps matching TRBD1 (5 bases). The CDR3 covers 16 residues. Deletions cut 4 bases from V and 5 bases from J, with 22 bases between. CDR1 is SGDLS, CDR2 YYNGEE, per germline.